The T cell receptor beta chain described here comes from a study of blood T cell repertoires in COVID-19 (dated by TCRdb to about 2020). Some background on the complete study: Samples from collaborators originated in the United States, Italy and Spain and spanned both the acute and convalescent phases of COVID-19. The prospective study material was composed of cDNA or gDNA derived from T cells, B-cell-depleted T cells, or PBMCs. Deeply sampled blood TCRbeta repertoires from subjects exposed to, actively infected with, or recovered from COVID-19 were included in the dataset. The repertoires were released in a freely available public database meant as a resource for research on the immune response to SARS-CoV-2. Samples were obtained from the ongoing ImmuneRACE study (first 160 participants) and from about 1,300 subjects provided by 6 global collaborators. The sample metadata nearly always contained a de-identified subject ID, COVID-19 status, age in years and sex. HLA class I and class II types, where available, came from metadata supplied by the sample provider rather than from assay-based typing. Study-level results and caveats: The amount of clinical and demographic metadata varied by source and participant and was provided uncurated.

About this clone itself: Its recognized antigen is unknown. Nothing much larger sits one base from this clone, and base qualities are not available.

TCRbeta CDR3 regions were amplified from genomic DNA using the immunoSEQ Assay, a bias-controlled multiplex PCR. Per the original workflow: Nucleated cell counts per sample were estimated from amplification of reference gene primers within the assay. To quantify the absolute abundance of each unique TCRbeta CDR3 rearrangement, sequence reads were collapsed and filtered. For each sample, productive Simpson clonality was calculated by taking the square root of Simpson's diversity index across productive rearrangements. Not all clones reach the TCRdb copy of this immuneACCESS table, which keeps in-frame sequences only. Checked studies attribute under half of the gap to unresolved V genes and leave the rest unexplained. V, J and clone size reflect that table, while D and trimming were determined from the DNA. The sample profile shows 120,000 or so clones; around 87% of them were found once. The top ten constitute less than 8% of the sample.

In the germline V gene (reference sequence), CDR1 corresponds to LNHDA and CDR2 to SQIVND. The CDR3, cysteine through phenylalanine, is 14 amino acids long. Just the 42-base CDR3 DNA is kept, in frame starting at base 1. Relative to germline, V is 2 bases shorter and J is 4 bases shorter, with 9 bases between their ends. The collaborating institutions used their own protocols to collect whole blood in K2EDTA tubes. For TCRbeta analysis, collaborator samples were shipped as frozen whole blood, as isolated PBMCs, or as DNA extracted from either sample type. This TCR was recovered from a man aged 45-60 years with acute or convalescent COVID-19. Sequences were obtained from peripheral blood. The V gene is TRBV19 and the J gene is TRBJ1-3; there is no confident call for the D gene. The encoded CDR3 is CASSILGGGNTIYF. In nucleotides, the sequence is TGTGCCAGTAGTATATTAGGCGGCGGAAACACCATATATTTT. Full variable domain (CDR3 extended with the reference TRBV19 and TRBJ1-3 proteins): DGGITQSPKYLFRKEGQNVTLSCEQNLNHDAMYWYRQDPGQGLRLIYYSQIVNDFQKGDIAEGYSVSREKKESFPLTVTSAQKNPTAFYLCASSILGGGNTIYFGEGSWLTVV.